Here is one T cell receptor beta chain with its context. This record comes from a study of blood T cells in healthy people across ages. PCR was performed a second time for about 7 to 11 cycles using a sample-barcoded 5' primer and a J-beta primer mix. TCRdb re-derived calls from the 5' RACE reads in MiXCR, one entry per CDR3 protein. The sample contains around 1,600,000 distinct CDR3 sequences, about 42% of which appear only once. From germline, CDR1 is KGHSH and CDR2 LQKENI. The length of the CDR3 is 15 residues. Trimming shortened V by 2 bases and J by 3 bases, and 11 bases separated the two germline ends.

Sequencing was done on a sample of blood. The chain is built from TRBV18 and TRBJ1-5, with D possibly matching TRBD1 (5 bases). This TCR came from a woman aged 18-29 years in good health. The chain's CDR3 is CASSPLSGSNQPQHF. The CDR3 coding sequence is TGTGCCAGCTCACCATTGTCAGGGTCCAATCAGCCCCAGCATTTT.